Reported below is one T cell receptor (beta chain). Its cognate antigen is unknown. The data are from a study of PD-1 blockade in mismatch repair-deficient tumors. Study-level background: Patients had approximately 11 mismatch repair-deficient cancer types, all previously treated and progressing. Findings and caveats of the study: Rapid post-treatment expansion, then contraction, generally preceding radiologic response, marked tumor-resident clones.

Germline V lookup: CDR1 SNHLY, CDR2 FYNNEI. The CDR3 length is 14 residues. Trimming removed 3 bases from V and 4 bases from J; junction bases left unmatched: 3. Here immunoSEQ multiplex PCR was the method, and the copy in TCRdb shows in-frame clones only, minus some. Of around 50,000 clones listed, around 80% are singletons. The starting material was peripheral blood, obtained 4 weeks after starting pembrolizumab. The receptor was isolated from an adult with mismatch repair-deficient cancer. This chain joins TRBV2 and TRBJ2-7, with 10 bases aligning to TRBD2. The CDR3, as DNA: TGTGCCAGCAGTGATGTAGCGGGAGGATACGAGCAGTACTTC. Its protein product is CASSDVAGGYEQYF.